The rows below give T cell receptor beta chains drawn from one sample of a study of shared clonotypes between healthy human individuals. This table comes from immunoSEQ multiplex PCR, and its TCRdb copy is limited to in-frame clones, with some not included. In the table there are over a million clones, about 98.5% of which are singletons. The sequenced material came from naive CD4+ T cells sorted from blood. All receptors derive from a young man in good health. Both conserved end residues are part of each CDR3. The order of the fields is clone size, D gene, J gene, V gene, CDR3 protein, CDR3 DNA. The D gene is left open where the match is weak. Clone size, where shown, is once, few, many, or a class for clones that have expanded.

size: NA; D: NA; J: TRBJ2-1; V: TRBV7-2; CDR3: CASSPPPGSYNEQFF; DNA: TGTGCCAGCAGCCCCCCACCAGGCTCCTACAATGAGCAGTTCTTC
size: NA; D: TRBD1; J: TRBJ1-2; V: TRBV11-2; CDR3: CASSPGQGAGYTF; DNA: TGTGCCAGCAGTCCTGGGCAGGGGGCGGGCTACACCTTC
size: NA; D: NA; J: TRBJ2-7; V: TRBV5-1; CDR3: CASSSRGRVLEQYF; DNA: TGCGCCAGCAGCTCCCGGGGCCGGGTTTTGGAGCAGTACTTC
size: NA; D: TRBD1; J: TRBJ2-1; V: TRBV7-9; CDR3: CASSLDPGQGSNEQFF; DNA: TGTGCCAGCAGCTTAGATCCGGGACAGGGGTCCAATGAGCAGTTCTTC
size: NA; D: NA; J: TRBJ2-2; V: TRBV27; CDR3: CASSSGRRNTGELFF; DNA: TGTGCCAGCAGTTCGGGACGGAGAAACACCGGGGAGCTGTTTTTT
size: NA; D: NA; J: TRBJ1-1; V: TRBV7-7; CDR3: CASSPTPGDTEAFF; DNA: TGTGCTAGCAGCCCCACCCCTGGGGACACTGAAGCTTTCTTT
size: NA; D: TRBD2; J: TRBJ2-5; V: TRBV5-1; CDR3: CASSHGPSGRPAETQYF; DNA: TGCGCCAGCAGCCATGGGCCTAGCGGGCGCCCGGCGGAGACCCAGTACTTC
size: NA; D: TRBD1; J: TRBJ1-1; V: TRBV12-5; CDR3: CASGLVLQGSTEAFF; DNA: TGTGCTAGTGGTTTGGTATTACAGGGGAGCACTGAAGCTTTCTTT
size: NA; D: NA; J: TRBJ2-3; V: TRBV5-1; CDR3: CASSLYRRDTDTQYF; DNA: TGCGCCAGCAGCTTATACCGTCGGGACACAGATACGCAGTATTTT
size: NA; D: NA; J: TRBJ2-5; V: TRBV5-1; CDR3: CASSWNTKETQYF; DNA: TGCGCCAGCAGCTGGAACACTAAAGAGACCCAGTACTTC
size: NA; D: TRBD2; J: TRBJ2-5; V: TRBV5-1; CDR3: CASSSLAGGPQETQYF; DNA: TGCGCCAGCAGCTCACTAGCGGGAGGACCTCAAGAGACCCAGTACTTC
size: NA; D: NA; J: TRBJ1-4; V: TRBV18; CDR3: CASSPELGNNEKLFF; DNA: TGTGCCAGCTCACCTGAACTGGGGAATAATGAAAAACTGTTTTTT
size: NA; D: NA; J: TRBJ2-3; V: TRBV7-9; CDR3: CASSRQTARGPDF; DNA: TGTGCCAGCAGCCGACAGACCGCACGTGGACCGGATTTT
size: NA; D: NA; J: TRBJ2-1; V: TRBV2; CDR3: CASSGNIYNEQFF; DNA: TGTGCCAGCAGTGGAAACATTTACAATGAGCAGTTCTTC
size: once; D: NA; J: TRBJ2-7; V: TRBV9; CDR3: CASSVEISYEQYF; DNA: TGTGCCAGCAGCGTAGAGATCAGTTACGAGCAGTACTTC
size: NA; D: NA; J: TRBJ2-7; V: TRBV11-2; CDR3: CASSLVRGSYEQYF; DNA: TGTGCCAGCAGCTTAGTACGGGGTTCCTACGAGCAGTACTTC
size: NA; D: NA; J: TRBJ2-7; V: TRBV7-2; CDR3: CASSSGMIAQYF; DNA: TGTGCCAGCAGCTCGGGCATGATTGCGCAGTACTTC
size: NA; D: NA; J: TRBJ1-5; V: TRBV30; CDR3: CAWIPRGSNQPQHF; DNA: TGTGCCTGGATACCAAGGGGTAGCAATCAGCCCCAGCATTTT
size: NA; D: TRBD2; J: TRBJ2-7; V: TRBV5-1; CDR3: CASSSGLAGVSYEQYF; DNA: TGCGCCAGCAGCTCGGGACTAGCGGGAGTCTCCTACGAGCAGTACTTC
size: NA; D: NA; J: TRBJ1-4; V: TRBV4-1; CDR3: CASSQGTAATNEKLFF; DNA: TGCGCCAGCAGCCAAGGGACAGCAGCAACTAATGAAAAACTGTTTTTT
size: NA; D: TRBD1; J: TRBJ2-1; V: TRBV20-1; CDR3: CSARTGQGWFF; DNA: TGCAGTGCTAGGACCGGACAGGGGTGGTTCTTC
size: NA; D: NA; J: TRBJ1-1; V: TRBV11-2; CDR3: CASSLDITSTEAFF; DNA: TGTGCCAGCAGCTTAGATATAACTTCGACTGAAGCTTTCTTT
size: NA; D: NA; J: TRBJ2-1; V: TRBV7-3; CDR3: CASSFSDGDEQFF; DNA: TGTGCCAGCAGCTTTAGCGACGGGGATGAGCAGTTCTTC
size: NA; D: NA; J: TRBJ1-1; V: TRBV11-2; CDR3: CASSLGGLGEAFF; DNA: TGTGCCAGCAGCTTAGGGGGGTTGGGGGAAGCTTTCTTT
size: NA; D: NA; J: TRBJ2-7; V: TRBV7-7; CDR3: CASSLAADYEQYF; DNA: TGTGCCAGCAGCTTAGCGGCGGACTACGAGCAGTACTTC
size: NA; D: NA; J: TRBJ1-1; V: TRBV9; CDR3: CASSGIENTEAFF; DNA: TGTGCCAGCAGCGGCATAGAGAACACTGAAGCTTTCTTT
size: NA; D: TRBD2; J: TRBJ2-5; V: TRBV19; CDR3: CASSIVSGRKETQYF; DNA: TGTGCCAGTAGTATCGTTAGCGGGAGGAAAGAGACCCAGTACTTC
size: NA; D: NA; J: TRBJ2-1; V: TRBV5-4; CDR3: CASSLDRNEQFF; DNA: TGTGCCAGCAGCTTGGATAGGAATGAGCAGTTCTTC
size: NA; D: TRBD1; J: TRBJ1-1; V: TRBV11-3; CDR3: CASTVIGQGLGTEAFF; DNA: TGTGCCAGCACGGTAATAGGACAGGGGTTGGGGACTGAAGCTTTCTTT
size: NA; D: TRBD2; J: TRBJ2-3; V: TRBV5-4; CDR3: CASSSKRTSGRVMDTQYF; DNA: TGTGCCAGCAGCTCGAAAAGGACTAGCGGGAGGGTGATGGATACGCAGTATTTT
size: NA; D: TRBD2; J: TRBJ2-1; V: TRBV4-1; CDR3: CASSHVVASGVYNEQFF; DNA: TGCGCCAGCAGCCATGTAGTTGCTAGCGGGGTCTACAATGAGCAGTTCTTC